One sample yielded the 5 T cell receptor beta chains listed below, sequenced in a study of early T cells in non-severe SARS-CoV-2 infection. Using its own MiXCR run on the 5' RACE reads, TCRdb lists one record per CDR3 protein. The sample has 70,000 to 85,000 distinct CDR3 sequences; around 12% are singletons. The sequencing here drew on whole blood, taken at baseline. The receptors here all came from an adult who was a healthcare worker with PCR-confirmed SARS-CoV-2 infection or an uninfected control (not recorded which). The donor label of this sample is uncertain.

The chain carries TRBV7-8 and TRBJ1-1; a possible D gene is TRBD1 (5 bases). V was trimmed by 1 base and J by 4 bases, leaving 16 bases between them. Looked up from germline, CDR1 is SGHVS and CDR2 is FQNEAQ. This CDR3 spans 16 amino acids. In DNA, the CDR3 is TGTGCCAGCAGCTTAGGATCTGGGGCGCTCACCACTGAAGCTTTCTTT. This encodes CASSLGSGALTTEAFF.

CDR3 amino acids: CATSRETGRDEKLFF. Here the CDR3 DNA reads TGTGCCACCAGCAGAGAAACAGGGAGGGATGAAAAACTGTTTTTT. The V call is TRBV15, the J call TRBJ1-4; maybe TRBD1 (6 bases). The CDR3 is 15 amino acids. The germline V gene encodes CDR1 LNHNV and CDR2 YYDKDF (reference sequence). V lost 0 bases and J 6 bases, leaving 11 bases between the germline ends.

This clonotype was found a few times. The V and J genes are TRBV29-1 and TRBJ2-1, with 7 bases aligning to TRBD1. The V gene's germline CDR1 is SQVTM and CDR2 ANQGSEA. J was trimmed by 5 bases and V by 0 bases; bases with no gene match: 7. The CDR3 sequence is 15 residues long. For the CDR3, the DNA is TGCAGCGTTGAAGATCTCACAGGGGCCCACAATGAGCAGTTCTTC. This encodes CSVEDLTGAHNEQFF.

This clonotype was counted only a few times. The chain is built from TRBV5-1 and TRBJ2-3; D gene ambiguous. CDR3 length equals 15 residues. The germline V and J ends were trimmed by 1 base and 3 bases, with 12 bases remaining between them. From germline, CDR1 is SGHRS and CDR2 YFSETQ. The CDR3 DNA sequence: TGCGCCAGCAGCTTGTTTCCCGGTCTAACAGATACGCAGTATTTT. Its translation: CASSLFPGLTDTQYF.

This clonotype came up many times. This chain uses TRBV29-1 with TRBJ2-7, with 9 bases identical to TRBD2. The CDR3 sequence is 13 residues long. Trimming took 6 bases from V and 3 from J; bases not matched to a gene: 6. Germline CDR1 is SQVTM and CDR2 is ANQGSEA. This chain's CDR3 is CSVGSGRSYEQYF. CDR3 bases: TGCAGCGTAGGAAGCGGGAGGAGCTACGAGCAGTACTTC.